This TCR beta chain derives from a study of T cells after yellow fever vaccination. Study summary: The fractions with low cell numbers were processed using SMART-Seq v4 Ultra Low Input.

TCRdb ran MiXCR on the 5' RACE reads and lists one entry per CDR3 protein. The data hold 140,000 to 150,000 distinct CDR3 sequences, with under 8% observed a single time. This clonotype was recorded at least ten times. The target antigen is unknown. Notes on the study in general: Most clones from primary vaccination resurfaced after the booster (96% CD4, around 90% CD8). Peaking faster, on day 5 versus 15, the secondary response was nonetheless weaker. Contaminating bulk clonotypes could be abundant in FACS-sorted repertoires.

Germline assignment: CDR1 SGHTA and CDR2 FQGNSA. Between the trimmed V and J ends, which lost 4 bases and 8 bases, there was a span of 14 bases. CDR3 length: 14 amino acids. This TCR derives from a man aged 25 to 40 who received the YFV17D yellow fever vaccine. The chain employs TRBV7-2 and TRBJ2-2; D remains unclear. Sample: CD4+ T cells sorted from PBMCs, taken 10 days after the yellow fever booster vaccination. Written as DNA, the CDR3 is TGTGCCAGCAGCTCACCCGTCCCCGGGGGGGAGCTGTTTTTT. Translated, it gives CASSSPVPGGELFF.